This is a list of T cell receptor beta chains from one sample in a study of blood T cell repertoires in COVID-19. Produced via immunoSEQ multiplex PCR; TCRdb's table is partial and in-frame only. The sample shows about 220,000 clones, about 90% of them seen only once. Input material: peripheral blood. These receptor sequences come from a man in his forties with active or convalescent COVID-19. CDR3s include the opening cysteine and the closing phenylalanine or tryptophan. Clone size is given for some rows only: seen once, a few or many times, or a class if the clone is expanded.

J gene: TRBJ1-2
clone size: NA
V gene: TRBV2
CDR3 protein: CASSRDYNYGYTF

J gene: TRBJ2-1
clone size: NA
V gene: TRBV15
CDR3 protein: CATSTLAGRSYNEQFF

J gene: TRBJ1-4
clone size: NA
V gene: TRBV7-2
CDR3 protein: CASSFTDLDEKLFF

J gene: TRBJ1-1
clone size: NA
V gene: TRBV4-1
CDR3 protein: CASSQVPGARTETEAFF

J gene: TRBJ1-6
clone size: NA
V gene: TRBV6-2/TRBV6-3
CDR3 protein: CASSYATGNNSPLHF

J gene: TRBJ1-1
clone size: NA
V gene: TRBV24-1
CDR3 protein: CATSDSPGTGATEAFF

J gene: TRBJ1-1
clone size: NA
V gene: TRBV5-1
CDR3 protein: CASSLSPRENTEAFF

J gene: TRBJ1-2
clone size: NA
V gene: TRBV5-6
CDR3 protein: CASSSGGQSGYTF

J gene: TRBJ1-5
clone size: NA
V gene: TRBV5-1
CDR3 protein: CASSSSRGEDQPQHF

J gene: TRBJ2-3
clone size: many
V gene: TRBV28
CDR3 protein: CASSLRGITSTDTQYF

J gene: TRBJ2-5
clone size: once
V gene: TRBV10-1
CDR3 protein: CASSEQAGVYQETQYF

J gene: TRBJ1-1
clone size: NA
V gene: TRBV12-5
CDR3 protein: CASGLGRDTEAFF

J gene: TRBJ1-1
clone size: NA
V gene: TRBV2
CDR3 protein: CASSLGAGTEAFF

J gene: TRBJ2-1
clone size: once
V gene: TRBV27
CDR3 protein: CASSLVAGGPHGEQFF

J gene: TRBJ1-2
clone size: NA
V gene: TRBV7-3
CDR3 protein: CASSPMGPGQGTNYGYTF

J gene: TRBJ2-4
clone size: NA
V gene: TRBV2
CDR3 protein: CASSEYGTSGENIQYF